This entry features one T cell receptor (beta chain) sequence. The data were taken from a study of blood T cell repertoires in COVID-19. In the study overall: Acute and convalescent COVID-19 specimens originated in the United States, Italy and Spain. PBMCs, B-cell-depleted T cells, or T cells provided the cDNA or gDNA that made up the material.

The CDR3 has 12 amino acids. CDR1 is GTSNPN, CDR2 SVGIG, per germline (reference sequence). V lost 8 bases and J lost 5, with 15 bases in between. Ages ranged from roughly 18 to 100 years, with residence in about 24 US areas. A COVID-19 case had been met by exposed participants during the 2 weeks before study entry. Method: immunoSEQ multiplex PCR; TCRdb's copy keeps in-frame clones and lacks some. The data show about 260,000 clones, over 70% seen once. The source of this sequence is a woman in her thirties or forties who had been exposed to COVID-19. The sequenced sample consisted of PBMCs or T cells enriched from blood (not recorded which). This chain connects TRBV30 to TRBJ2-5, with unresolved D. CDR3 nucleotide sequence: TGTGCCGTAGAAAGGCTAGAGGAGACCCAGTACTTC. Amino acid sequence: CAVERLEETQYF.